This T cell receptor (beta chain) was documented in a study of T cell responses to AZD1222 COVID-19 vaccine. The protocol was immunoSEQ multiplex PCR, while the TCRdb copy is restricted to in-frame clones and leaves out a portion. Altogether 90,000 to 150,000 clones are present, approximately 89% being singletons, with the ten largest covering 4.5%. CDR1 and CDR2 (germline): SGDLS, YYNGEE. The CDR3 totals 14 residues. Trimming removed 3 bases from V and 4 bases from J, with 13 bases in between. The origin of this receptor is an adult in good health. The sequencing here drew on peripheral blood, taken on day 0 of AZD1222 vaccination. The chain links TRBV9 to TRBJ1-2; perhaps TRBD1 as D (5 bases). CDR3 amino acids: CASSDTGTSYGYTF. The CDR3 DNA follows: TGTGCCAGCAGCGATACCGGGACTTCCTATGGCTACACCTTC.